This T cell receptor (beta chain) was recorded in a study of identifying expanded T cells in peripheral blood. The study's findings and limits: Technical replicates showed about 1.2 changed clones; two weeks roughly 18; four weeks 19. Variance in clone template counts between approximately 2-week samples significantly increased with total template count across all healthy donors.

Of note for this clone: Its antigen is as yet unknown.

Collection occurred without any documented infections or immune events in donors. Deletions cut 2 bases from V and 4 bases from J, with 11 bases between. Germline V gene sequence: CDR1 SGHTA, CDR2 FQGNSA. The CDR3 runs 14 residues. Repertoires were generated with immunoSEQ multiplex PCR, while TCRdb's copy carries only in-frame clones and drops some. The repertoire has roughly 100,000 clones, roughly 90% of them found once; the top ten carry about 15%. Sequencing input: blood. This receptor was identified in a person aged 18 to 75 in good health. This rearrangement joins TRBV7-2 to TRBJ1-2; a weak D match, TRBD1 (5 bases). The CDR3 region has the DNA TGTGCCAGCAGCTTAAGACAGAGAGGCTATGGCTACACCTTC. It is translated as CASSLRQRGYGYTF.